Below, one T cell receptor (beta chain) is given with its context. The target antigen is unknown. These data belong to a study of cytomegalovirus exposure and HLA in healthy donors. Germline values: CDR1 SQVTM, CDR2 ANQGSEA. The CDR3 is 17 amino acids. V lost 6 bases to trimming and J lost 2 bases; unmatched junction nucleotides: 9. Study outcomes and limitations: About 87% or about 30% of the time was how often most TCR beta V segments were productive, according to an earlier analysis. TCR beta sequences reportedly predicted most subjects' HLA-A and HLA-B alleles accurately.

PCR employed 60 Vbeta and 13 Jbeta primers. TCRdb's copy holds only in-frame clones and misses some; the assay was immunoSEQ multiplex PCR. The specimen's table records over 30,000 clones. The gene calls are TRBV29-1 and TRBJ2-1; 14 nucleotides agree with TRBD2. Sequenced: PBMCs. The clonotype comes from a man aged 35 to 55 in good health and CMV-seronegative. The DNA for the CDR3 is TGCAGCGTCTATACCGGGACTAGCGGGAGAACCTACAATGAGCAGTTCTTC. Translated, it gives CSVYTGTSGRTYNEQFF.